Listed below are T cell receptor beta chains from one sample, sequenced in a study of shared clonotypes between healthy human individuals. The table came from immunoSEQ multiplex PCR; TCRdb's copy has only in-frame clones and leaves some out. The sample contains around 2,000,000 clones, about 95% of which appear only once. Sequenced material: naive CD8+ T cells sorted from blood. The receptor set was obtained from a young man in good health. Each CDR3 is given with its conserved first and last residue. D genes are given only for firm matches. Only part of the rows carry a size: once, few, many, or a class if the clone is expanded.

J gene: TRBJ2-7
clone size: .
V gene: TRBV25-1
D gene: .
CDR3 DNA: TGTGCCAGCAGCAGGGACGAAAGAGAGGGCGAGCAGTACTTC
CDR3 protein: CASSRDEREGEQYF

J gene: TRBJ1-1
clone size: once
V gene: TRBV18
D gene: .
CDR3 DNA: TGTGCCAGCTCACCACTAGTCCTTGAAGCTTTCTTT
CDR3 protein: CASSPLVLEAFF

J gene: TRBJ2-7
clone size: .
V gene: TRBV5-6
D gene: .
CDR3 DNA: TGTGCCAGCAGCTTCGCCCCAGATTACGAGCAGTACTTC
CDR3 protein: CASSFAPDYEQYF

J gene: TRBJ2-7
clone size: .
V gene: TRBV28
D gene: .
CDR3 DNA: TGTGCCGGCGGGACACCCTACGAGCAGTACTTC
CDR3 protein: CAGGTPYEQYF

J gene: TRBJ2-7
clone size: .
V gene: TRBV7-9
D gene: TRBD2
CDR3 DNA: TGTGCCAGCAGCTTAGCCACTAGCGGCTCCTACGAGCAGTACTTC
CDR3 protein: CASSLATSGSYEQYF

J gene: TRBJ2-1
clone size: .
V gene: TRBV4-1
D gene: TRBD2
CDR3 DNA: TGCGCCAGCAGCCCGACGGCGGGGGTAAACAATGAGCAGTTCTTC
CDR3 protein: CASSPTAGVNNEQFF

J gene: TRBJ2-3
clone size: .
V gene: TRBV5-6
D gene: .
CDR3 DNA: TGTGCCAGCAGCTTAGTGTGGGGACCGCTCGTCACAGATACGCAGTATTTT
CDR3 protein: CASSLVWGPLVTDTQYF

J gene: TRBJ2-3
clone size: .
V gene: TRBV4-1
D gene: TRBD2
CDR3 DNA: TGCGCCAGCAGCCCCAGAGAGACTAGCGGGTCAGATACGCAGTATTTT
CDR3 protein: CASSPRETSGSDTQYF

J gene: TRBJ2-7
clone size: .
V gene: TRBV7-9
D gene: .
CDR3 DNA: TGTGCCAGCAGCTCCTTAGGGTCGGACAGCTCCTACGAGCAGTACTTC
CDR3 protein: CASSSLGSDSSYEQYF

J gene: TRBJ2-7
clone size: .
V gene: TRBV28
D gene: TRBD1
CDR3 DNA: TGTGCCAGCAGTCCAGGGACAGGGTTCTCCTACGAGCAGTACTTC
CDR3 protein: CASSPGTGFSYEQYF

J gene: TRBJ2-7
clone size: .
V gene: TRBV9
D gene: TRBD2
CDR3 DNA: TGTGCCAGCAGCGTCGGGGGGGGTCACGGTTACGAGCAGTACTTC
CDR3 protein: CASSVGGGHGYEQYF

J gene: TRBJ1-4
clone size: few
V gene: TRBV7-9
D gene: .
CDR3 DNA: TGTGCCAGCAGCCCCCGGGCGGACCTGACGATGCGACTGTTTTTT
CDR3 protein: CASSPRADLTMRLFF

J gene: TRBJ1-6
clone size: .
V gene: TRBV5-4
D gene: .
CDR3 DNA: TGTGCCAGCAGCTTCGGGGATTCACCCCTCCACTTT
CDR3 protein: CASSFGDSPLHF

J gene: TRBJ2-5
clone size: .
V gene: TRBV9
D gene: .
CDR3 DNA: TGTGCCAGCAGCCCCAACTGGGGGGGGCTGGAGACCCAGTACTTC
CDR3 protein: CASSPNWGGLETQYF

J gene: TRBJ2-3
clone size: once
V gene: TRBV15
D gene: TRBD2
CDR3 DNA: TGTGCCACCAGCAGAGATGGGGGACTAGCGGGATCCACAGATACGCAGTATTTT
CDR3 protein: CATSRDGGLAGSTDTQYF

J gene: TRBJ2-1
clone size: .
V gene: TRBV7-2
D gene: .
CDR3 DNA: TGTGCCAGCAGCTTAGCCGCGGGGTACAATGAGCAGTTCTTC
CDR3 protein: CASSLAAGYNEQFF